Shown below are 23 T cell receptor beta chains from a single sample sequenced in a study of cytomegalovirus exposure and HLA in healthy donors. PCR employed 60 Vbeta and 13 Jbeta primers. Clones were read by immunoSEQ multiplex PCR, and TCRdb kept only the in-frame ones, dropping some. The sample holds over 130,000 clones, 61% seen once. What was sequenced was PBMCs. These receptors were collected from a male donor in good health and CMV-seronegative.

The J gene is TRBJ2-5, the V gene TRBV29-1; no definite D call. Deletions cut 2 bases from V and 2 bases from J, with 6 bases between. Germline CDR1 is SQVTM and CDR2 is ANQGSEA. The CDR3 sequence is 12 residues long. CDR3 nucleotides: TGCAGCGTTGAAAATCCGCAAGAGACCCAGTACTTC. It encodes CSVENPQETQYF.

The genes are TRBV5-8 and TRBJ1-5; D not resolved. The germline V gene has CDR1 SGHTS and CDR2 YDEGEE. The CDR3 has 16 amino acids. The V and J ends lost 0 bases and 0 bases respectively, with 10 bases between them. The CDR3 region has the DNA TGTGCCAGCAGCTTGGGAGGAGGCTTTAGCAATCAGCCCCAGCATTTT. This codes for CASSLGGGFSNQPQHF.

This clone showed up just a few times. The gene calls are TRBV30 and TRBJ1-4; 8 bases are shared with TRBD1. V shed 5 bases, J shed 4 bases, and the junction held 3 bases outside the gene matches. CDR1 GTSNPN and CDR2 SVGIG come from the germline V gene (reference sequence). The CDR3 length is 13 residues. DNA of the CDR3: TGTGCCTGGGGGGGACAGGTTAATGAAAAACTGTTTTTT. It yields the protein CAWGGQVNEKLFF.

The rearrangement links TRBV4-1 to TRBJ2-2; tentative D call: TRBD2 (5 bases). The ends were cut back, 5 bases at V and 0 bases at J, with 19 bases in the middle. Germline-derived CDR1 and CDR2 are MGHRA and YSYEKL. This CDR3 has 18 residues. Here the CDR3 reads CASSRNPGLQANTGELFF. In DNA form, the CDR3 reads TGCGCCAGCAGCAGAAACCCCGGACTCCAGGCGAACACCGGGGAGCTGTTTTTT.

V gene TRBV5-4 combines with J gene TRBJ1-2; 8 bases map to TRBD1. J gave up 6 bases and V 3 bases, and 10 bases lay outside the gene matches. CDR3 size: 15 residues. Germline V gives CDR1 SGHNT, CDR2 YYREEE (reference sequence). This CDR3 reads CASSSLSDRVHGYTF. Written as DNA, the CDR3 is TGTGCCAGCAGCTCTTTGTCGGACAGGGTCCATGGCTACACCTTC. The variable domain in full, with the rest retrieved from reference TRBV5-4 and TRBJ1-2, is ETGVTQSPTHLIKTRGQQVTLRCSSQSGHNTVSWYQQALGQGPQFIFQYYREEENGRGNFPPRFSGLQFPNYSSELNVNALELDDSALYLCASSSLSDRVHGYTFGSGTRLTVV.

The chain carries TRBV5-4 and TRBJ2-1, with 11 bases that match TRBD2. Germline V gene sequence: CDR1 SGHNT, CDR2 YYREEE (reference sequence). J gave up 7 bases and V 1 base, and 4 bases lay outside the gene matches. The length of the CDR3 is 15 residues. The CDR3 nucleotides are TGTGCCAGCAGCTTGCATAGCGGGGGGGCTAATGAGCAGTTCTTC. Protein product: CASSLHSGGANEQFF. Based on the CDR3 plus reference TRBV5-4 and TRBJ2-1, the full variable domain is ETGVTQSPTHLIKTRGQQVTLRCSSQSGHNTVSWYQQALGQGPQFIFQYYREEENGRGNFPPRFSGLQFPNYSSELNVNALELDDSALYLCASSLHSGGANEQFFGPGTRLTVL.

CDR3 region: CASSLGLAGEGSTDTQYF. The DNA for the CDR3 is TGTGCCAGCAGCTTGGGACTAGCGGGGGAGGGTAGCACAGATACGCAGTATTTT. The chain has TRBV5-4 and TRBJ2-3; 12 bases match TRBD2. The V gene's germline CDR1 is SGHNT and CDR2 YYREEE (reference sequence). The CDR3 sequence is 18 residues long. Trimming cost V 0 bases and J 0 bases; bases outside gene matches: 5.

V is TRBV28 and J is TRBJ2-7; tentatively, D is TRBD1 (6 bases). V was clipped by 5 bases and J by 8 bases, with 13 bases between them. The length of the CDR3 is 12 residues. Germline V gene sequence: CDR1 MDHEN, CDR2 SYDVKM. The CDR3 is CASSPRTEKQYF. The CDR3 DNA follows: TGTGCCAGCAGTCCGCGGACAGAAAAGCAGTACTTC.

This clone has only a few counts. This sequence joins TRBV18 and TRBJ2-2, with D possibly matching TRBD1 (5 bases). The V and J ends lost 3 bases and 6 bases respectively, with 14 bases between them. Looked up from germline, CDR1 is KGHSH and CDR2 is LQKENI. This CDR3 is built from 15 residues. CDR3 in amino acids: CASSPVQGDSGELFF. The CDR3 region has the DNA TGTGCCAGCTCACCGGTGCAGGGTGATTCCGGGGAGCTGTTTTTT. Full variable domain (rest looked up from reference TRBV18 and TRBJ2-2): NAGVMQNPRHLVRRRGQEARLRCSPMKGHSHVYWYRQLPEEGLKFMVYLQKENIIDESGMPKERFSAEFPKEGPSILRIQQVVRGDSAAYFCASSPVQGDSGELFFGEGSRLTVL.

The V call is TRBV19, the J call TRBJ2-7, with 7 bases matching TRBD1. This CDR3 comprises 15 residues. Germline V gene sequence: CDR1 LNHDA, CDR2 SQIVND (reference sequence). J was trimmed by 7 bases and V by 1 base; bases with no gene match: 10. Here the CDR3 reads CASSIGDRALTEQYF. The CDR3 DNA follows: TGTGCCAGTAGTATAGGGGACAGAGCCCTTACGGAGCAGTACTTC.

J is TRBJ2-1 and V is TRBV2, with 12 bases fitting TRBD2. V gave up 7 bases and J gave up 8 bases; unmatched junction bases: 9. Germline V gives CDR1 SNHLY, CDR2 FYNNEI. The CDR3 is 15 amino acids. CDR3 amino acids: CASKDLAGGPDEQFF. As DNA, the CDR3 is TGTGCCAGCAAGGACCTAGCGGGGGGGCCTGATGAGCAGTTCTTC.

CDR3 sequence reads: CASSLGGGESYGYTF. In DNA, the CDR3 is TGTGCCAGCAGCTTAGGAGGGGGCGAATCCTATGGCTACACCTTC. The rearrangement joins TRBV7-2 to TRBJ1-2, with 7 bases identical to TRBD1. Per germline, CDR1 SGHTA and CDR2 FQGNSA. The V gene end was trimmed by 1 base and the J gene end by 4 bases; junction bases not matched to a gene: 6. The length of the CDR3 is 15 residues.

The CDR3 protein is CASSPASGLADTGELFF. The CDR3 DNA sequence: TGCGCCAGCAGCCCAGCCTCGGGACTAGCGGACACCGGGGAGCTGTTTTTT. The rearrangement uses TRBV4-1 and TRBJ2-2; TRBD2 matches 11 bases. This CDR3 contains 17 residues. The V segment lost 4 bases and the J segment 3 bases; nucleotides outside the gene matches: 7. The V gene's germline CDR1 is MGHRA and CDR2 YSYEKL.

V and J are TRBV4-1 and TRBJ2-7; D is perhaps TRBD1 (5 bases). Germline CDR1 is MGHRA and CDR2 is YSYEKL. The V gene lost 1 base and the J gene lost 3 bases, with 13 bases spanning the gap. The CDR3 totals 15 residues. The CDR3 sequence: CASSQVTGLLYEQYF. CDR3 nucleotides: TGCGCCAGCAGCCAAGTTACAGGTCTTCTCTACGAGCAGTACTTC.

The rearrangement joins TRBV27 to TRBJ1-1; D is perhaps TRBD1 (5 bases). CDR1 MNHEY and CDR2 SMNVEV come from the germline V gene (reference sequence). This CDR3 is built from 16 residues. V was cut by 5 bases and J by 0 bases, with 16 bases left in between. The CDR3 coding sequence is TGTGCCAGCAGTCCTGACATAGGGGCCGTGAACACTGAAGCTTTCTTT. It translates to CASSPDIGAVNTEAFF.

The chain links TRBV18 to TRBJ2-7; the D is unclear. Germline CDR1 reads KGHSH; CDR2 reads LQKENI. Trimming shortened V by 3 bases and J by 1 base, and 4 bases separated the two germline ends. The CDR3 covers 12 residues. The CDR3 region has the DNA TGTGCCAGCTCACCCGGTTCCTACGAGCAGTACTTC. Translation gives CASSPGSYEQYF.

V gene TRBV10-3 combines with J gene TRBJ1-1, with a weak D call TRBD1 (5 bases). The CDR3 is 12 residues long. From germline, CDR1 is ENHRY and CDR2 SYGVKD. V lost 3 bases, J lost 8 bases, and 10 bases lay in between. The CDR3 nucleotides read TGTGCCATCAGTGACGGAGGGGTCGAAGCTTTCTTT. Its protein product is CAISDGGVEAFF.

This chain links TRBV9 with TRBJ2-3, with D possibly matching TRBD2 (5 bases). Trimming removed 7 bases from V and 0 bases from J, with 12 bases in between. The germline V gene has CDR1 SGDLS and CDR2 YYNGEE. CDR3 length equals 14 residues. CDR3 amino acids: CASGISGSTDTQYF. DNA for the CDR3: TGTGCCAGCGGGATCAGCGGTAGCACAGATACGCAGTATTTT.

This clone was seen a handful of times. The chain uses TRBV6-5 and TRBJ1-2; 8 nucleotides agree with TRBD1. Germline CDR1 MNHEY, CDR2 SVGAGI. V was pared by 6 bases and J by 5 bases, with 5 bases of the junction left unmatched. This CDR3 comprises 13 residues. CDR3 coding DNA: TGTGCCAGCAGGGAGGGACAGGAATATGGCTACACCTTC. This encodes CASREGQEYGYTF.

V is TRBV9 and J is TRBJ2-3; TRBD2 matches at 12 bases. The CDR3 runs 18 residues. V dropped 0 bases and J dropped 5; count of bases not matched to a gene: 10. Germline CDR1 is SGDLS and CDR2 is YYNGEE. The CDR3 protein is CASSVATSSGGAVDTQYF. Here the CDR3 DNA reads TGTGCCAGCAGCGTAGCTACTTCTAGCGGGGGGGCCGTAGATACGCAGTATTTT.

This rearrangement joins TRBV12-5 to TRBJ1-1; tentatively, D is TRBD1 (5 bases). Looked up from germline, CDR1 is LGHNT and CDR2 is FRNRAP. This CDR3 contains 13 residues. Trimming left V 4 bases short and J 8 bases short, with 14 bases between. CDR3 bases: TGTGCTAGTGGTTCCGAAGGGGTGGCGGAAGCTTTCTTT. Amino acid sequence: CASGSEGVAEAFF.

The chain recombines TRBV6-5 with TRBJ1-1; 7 bases are a match to TRBD1. Germline CDR1 is MNHEY and CDR2 is SVGAGI. This CDR3 is 14 amino acids long. V was pared by 0 bases and J by 4 bases, with 2 bases of the junction left unmatched. Here the CDR3 DNA reads TGTGCCAGCAGTTACTCACAGGGGAGCACTGAAGCTTTCTTT. This translates into CASSYSQGSTEAFF.

This sequence joins TRBV7-9 and TRBJ1-6, with D tentatively TRBD1 (6 bases). From germline, CDR1 is SEHNR and CDR2 FQNEAQ (reference sequence). Trimming shortened V by 2 bases and J by 7 bases, and 9 bases separated the two germline ends. This CDR3 contains 14 residues. The CDR3 region is CASSLSRGNSPLHF. In DNA, the CDR3 is TGTGCCAGCAGCTTAAGCAGGGGCAATTCACCCCTCCACTTT.